This T cell receptor (beta chain) was captured in a study of blood T cell repertoires in COVID-19. About the research overall: Specimens from acute and convalescent COVID-19 originated in the United States, Italy and Spain. Nucleic acid was either cDNA or gDNA, and it came from T cells, B-cell-depleted T cells, or PBMCs.

This CDR3 contains 15 residues. From germline, CDR1 is SGDLS and CDR2 YYNGEE. The germline V and J ends were trimmed by 0 bases and 2 bases, with 11 bases remaining between them. How the authors handled the data: Estimation of nucleated cell counts relied on the amplification of reference gene primers. TCRdb keeps only in-frame clones here, not all; method: immunoSEQ multiplex PCR. V and J calls and clone size follow that table, whereas D and trimming were derived from the DNA. The sample shows around 270,000 clones, about 87% of them seen only once. The receptor comes from a man between 60 and 75 years old who had recovered from COVID-19. The sequenced sample was peripheral blood. This sequence joins TRBV9 and TRBJ2-5; the D is unclear. The CDR3 is CASSVGAVSQETQYF. CDR3 DNA: TGTGCCAGCAGCGTAGGTGCAGTTTCTCAAGAGACCCAGTACTTC.